This T cell receptor (beta chain) was sequenced in a study of human T cells and chemical hapten exposure. Study-wide context: Upper-back patches of 0.01% DPC were read at 6 days. Patients having alopecia areata, totalis or universalis were mostly female. Small pooled library volume differences chiefly drove per-sample TCR yield variation. Study-wide points: The study found that DPC sensitization did not change TCRs above 1 in 1000 frequency.

Time point noted: pre-sensitization, week 0. Described treatment: therapeutic diphenylcyclopropenone sensitization with weekly scalp DPC. As to this clonotype: Its antigen is unknown.

TCRdb re-called the RACE reads with MiXCR, one entry per CDR3 protein. The sample comprises some 360,000 distinct CDR3 sequences, 4% to 6% of which are singletons, and around 2.6% rests with the top ten. The sequence derives from a woman between 50 and 59 years old with alopecia areata. Some clones in this sample may be carry-over from other donors' samples. The material sequenced was whole blood, taken in connection with sensitization to the hapten diphenylcyclopropenone (DPC).

The CDR3 sequence: CASSLDGTSTSYEQYF. In DNA, the CDR3 is TGCGCCAGCAGCTTAGACGGGACTTCAACCTCCTACGAGCAGTACTTC. The chain recombines TRBV5-1 with TRBJ2-7, with a tentative D call TRBD2 (6 bases). Trimming pared 2 bases from V and 0 bases from J, leaving 15 bases between. CDR3 length: 16 residues. Germline V lookup: CDR1 SGHRS, CDR2 YFSETQ.